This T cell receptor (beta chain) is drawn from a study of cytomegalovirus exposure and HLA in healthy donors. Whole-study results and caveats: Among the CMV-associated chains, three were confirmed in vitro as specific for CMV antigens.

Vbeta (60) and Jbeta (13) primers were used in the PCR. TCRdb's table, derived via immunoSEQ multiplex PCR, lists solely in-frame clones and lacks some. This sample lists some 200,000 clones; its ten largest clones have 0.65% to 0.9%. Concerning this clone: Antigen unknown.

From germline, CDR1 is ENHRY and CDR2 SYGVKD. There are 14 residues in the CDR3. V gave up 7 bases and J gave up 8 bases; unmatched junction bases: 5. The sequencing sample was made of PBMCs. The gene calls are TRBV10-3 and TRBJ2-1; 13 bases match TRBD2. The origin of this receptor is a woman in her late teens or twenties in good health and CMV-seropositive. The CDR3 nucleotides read TGTGCCATCACCGGACTAGCGGGAGCGGATGAGCAGTTCTTC. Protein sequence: CAITGLAGADEQFF.